This is a list of T cell receptor beta chains from one sample in a study of blood T cell repertoires in COVID-19. Clones were read by immunoSEQ multiplex PCR, and TCRdb kept only the in-frame ones, dropping some. The sample has fewer than 150,000 clones, 65% to 80% seen once. Sequencing input: peripheral blood. Receptors originate from a man aged 65 to 85 with acute or convalescent COVID-19. The CDR3 runs from the conserved cysteine through the conserved F or W. A D gene is named only where the DNA matches it firmly. The size of a clone is reported for some rows only, either as once, few or many, or as a class for expanded clones.

v_call	d_call	j_call	clone_size	cdr3_aa	cdr3_nt
TRBV5-8	-	TRBJ2-1	once	CASSITGYLNNEQFF	TGTGCCAGCAGCATTACAGGGTATTTGAACAATGAGCAGTTCTTC
TRBV9	-	TRBJ2-4	few	CASSVGLLWDSRGQNIQYF	TGTGCCAGCAGCGTAGGGTTGCTATGGGACTCGCGGGGTCAAAACATTCAGTACTTC
TRBV5-1	TRBD1	TRBJ1-2	-	CASSSGTVANYGYTF	TGCGCCAGCAGCTCGGGGACAGTAGCTAACTATGGCTACACCTTC
TRBV4-3	-	TRBJ2-1	-	CASSQAPETYNEQFF	TGCGCCAGCAGCCAAGCACCAGAAACCTACAATGAGCAGTTCTTC
TRBV2	TRBD1	TRBJ2-7	-	CASGAGTGDRGQYF	TGTGCCAGTGGGGCCGGGACAGGGGATCGTGGGCAGTACTTC
TRBV7-9	-	TRBJ2-7	-	CASSSRRENYEQYF	TGTGCCAGCAGCTCCCGACGGGAGAACTACGAGCAGTACTTC
TRBV7-2	TRBD1	TRBJ1-4	-	CASSSALGTGIREKLFF	TGTGCCAGCAGCTCCGCCTTGGGGACAGGGATCCGGGAAAAACTGTTTTTT
TRBV28	TRBD1	TRBJ1-2	-	CASSLRQGAVYGYTF	TGTGCCAGCAGTTTACGACAGGGGGCCGTCTATGGCTACACCTTC
TRBV27	-	TRBJ1-1	-	CASSLGGMGTEAFF	TGTGCCAGCAGTTTAGGGGGGATGGGGACTGAAGCTTTCTTT
TRBV6-6	-	TRBJ1-5	-	CASSSQGSHPDPQHF	TGTGCCAGCAGTTCCCAGGGTAGTCATCCGGACCCCCAGCATTTT
TRBV2	TRBD1	TRBJ2-3	-	CASSGPTGGNTDTQYF	TGTGCCAGCAGTGGCCCGACAGGGGGAAACACAGATACGCAGTATTTT
TRBV6-6	-	TRBJ1-2	-	CASSYSRDNYGYTF	TGTGCCAGCAGTTACTCGAGGGATAACTATGGCTACACCTTC
TRBV27	TRBD2	TRBJ2-7	-	CASSLLSSGNNEQYF	TGTGCCAGCAGTTTATTGAGTAGCGGGAACAACGAGCAGTACTTC
TRBV4-1	-	TRBJ1-2	few	CASSQELRQSNYGYTF	TGCGCCAGCAGCCAAGAGCTAAGACAGTCTAACTATGGCTACACCTTC
TRBV7-3	TRBD1	TRBJ2-6	-	CASSLTGGSGANVLTF	TGTGCCAGCAGCTTGACAGGGGGCTCTGGGGCCAACGTCCTGACTTTC
TRBV5-1	-	TRBJ1-4	-	CASSPHGRRTTNEKLFF	TGCGCCAGCAGCCCGCACGGTCGCCGCACAACTAATGAAAAACTGTTTTTT
TRBV5-6	-	TRBJ1-5	once	CASSRGGGSNQPQHF	TGTGCCAGCAGCCGGGGAGGTGGCAGCAATCAGCCCCAGCATTTT
TRBV27	TRBD1	TRBJ1-3	-	CASSLRGDRVDTIYF	TGTGCCAGCAGTTTAAGGGGGGACAGGGTGGACACCATATATTTT
TRBV30	-	TRBJ1-6	-	CAWTDTKTYNSPLHF	TGTGCCTGGACCGACACCAAGACCTATAATTCACCCCTCCACTTT
TRBV18	TRBD2	TRBJ2-3	-	CASSPGLAGVQSSTDTQYF	TGTGCCAGCTCACCTGGACTAGCGGGGGTGCAGTCTAGCACAGATACGCAGTATTTT
TRBV2	TRBD1	TRBJ1-6	-	CASSREGGGSPLHF	TGTGCCAGCAGCCGAGAAGGGGGCGGTTCACCCCTCCACTTT
TRBV6-6	TRBD1	TRBJ1-4	-	CASSYGDRGLEKLFF	TGTGCCAGCAGTTATGGTGACAGGGGGCTTGAAAAACTGTTTTTT
TRBV11-1	-	TRBJ2-1	-	CASSALGGSYNEQFF	TGTGCCAGCAGCGCTTTGGGGGGCTCCTACAATGAGCAGTTCTTC
TRBV19	TRBD1	TRBJ1-2	-	CASSRGTGSGYTF	TGTGCCAGTAGCCGAGGGACAGGGAGCGGCTACACCTTC
TRBV28	TRBD2	TRBJ2-3	-	CASSTRTSGGHTQYF	TGTGCCAGCAGTACCCGGACTAGCGGGGGCCATACGCAGTATTTT
TRBV5-1	TRBD2	TRBJ2-5	-	CASSLARGEETQYF	TGCGCCAGCAGCTTGGCCCGGGGGGAAGAGACCCAGTACTTC
TRBV3-1/TRBV3-2	-	TRBJ2-1	few	CASSHLSGDEQFF	TGTGCCAGCAGCCATTTATCGGGAGATGAGCAGTTCTTC
TRBV10-3	TRBD1	TRBJ2-5	-	CAIRAGQGQETQYF	TGTGCCATCAGGGCGGGACAGGGCCAAGAGACCCAGTACTTC